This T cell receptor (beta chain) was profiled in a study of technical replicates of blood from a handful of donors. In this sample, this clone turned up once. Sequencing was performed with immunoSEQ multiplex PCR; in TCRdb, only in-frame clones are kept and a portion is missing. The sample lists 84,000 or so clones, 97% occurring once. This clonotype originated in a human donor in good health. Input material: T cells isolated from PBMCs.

The CDR3 bases are TGTGCCAGCAGTTTCGTATCAGGGGACACTGAAGCTTTCTTT. This sequence encodes CASSFVSGDTEAFF. The rearrangement uses TRBV11-1 and TRBJ1-1; weak D call: TRBD1 (6 bases). Germline CDR1 SGHAT, CDR2 FQDESV (reference sequence). The CDR3 covers 14 residues. V lost 6 bases and J 3 bases, leaving 14 bases between the germline ends. The full variable domain, its missing parts supplied by reference TRBV11-1 and TRBJ1-1, is EAEVAQSPRYKITEKSQAVAFWCDPISGHATLYWYRQILGQGPELLVQFQDESVVDDSQLPKDRFSAERLKGVDSTLKIQPAELGDSAMYLCASSFVSGDTEAFFGQGTRLTVV.